This entry is about one TCR beta chain. This record belongs to a study of Graves' ophthalmopathy and Graves' hyperthyroidism. As for the study in general: Hyperthyroidism was classified as stable if no ophthalmopathy occurred within 18 months of follow-up.

RNA transcripts served as template for amplifying TCR beta CDR3 sequences. HTBI primers were used in a first-round RT-PCR, which preceded a second-round multiplex PCR. TCRdb called the multiplex PCR reads again in MiXCR, with one record for every CDR3 protein. The sample records around 1.1 million distinct CDR3 sequences, about 38% being singletons. V lost 0 bases, J lost 7 bases, and 2 bases stayed unmatched. This CDR3 contains 15 residues. Germline V gene lookup returns CDR1 SGHRS and CDR2 YFSETQ. Sequenced input: peripheral blood or thyroid tissue (not recorded which). This clonotype was sampled from an adult man with Graves' hyperthyroidism. The chain has TRBV5-1 and TRBJ2-5; 14 nucleotides agree with TRBD2. The CDR3 reads CASSLGLAGGLTQYF. The CDR3 DNA is TGCGCCAGCAGCTTGGGACTAGCGGGAGGGCTGACCCAGTACTTC. Full variable domain (outside the CDR3, taken from reference TRBV5-1 and TRBJ2-5): KAGVTQTPRYLIKTRGQQVTLSCSPISGHRSVSWYQQTPGQGLQFLFEYFSETQRNKGNFPGRFSGRQFSNSRSEMNVSTLELGDSALYLCASSLGLAGGLTQYFGPGTRLLVL.